Listed below are T cell receptor beta chains from one sample, sequenced in a study of PD-1 blockade in classical Hodgkin lymphoma. The method was immunoSEQ multiplex PCR; TCRdb's version includes in-frame clones alone and lacks a portion of them. The top ten hold more than 11% of the sample, which has about 49,000 clones, about 90% seen once. The sample in question was peripheral blood mononuclear cells (PBMCs), obtained before the fourth cycle of nivolumab. Receptors were obtained from a human donor with classical Hodgkin lymphoma. Each CDR3 is given with its conserved first and last residue. The order of the fields is clone size, J gene, V gene, CDR3 protein. The size entry is marked missing in some rows and otherwise reads once, few, many or a size class.

NA TRBJ2-5 TRBV10-2 CASSERMETQYF
NA TRBJ1-5 TRBV10-3 CAISEGGNQPQHF
NA TRBJ2-7 TRBV4-1 CASSQGAAQGLTYEQYF
NA TRBJ2-7 TRBV18 CASSPVAGVGEQYF
NA TRBJ1-2 TRBV27 CASSFTGGNGYTF
once TRBJ2-1 TRBV7-9 CASSPRGLAGGNEQFF
NA TRBJ2-7 TRBV11-2 CASRWPGGNEQYF
NA TRBJ2-2 TRBV25-1 CATSEQVNTGELFF
NA TRBJ1-4 TRBV28 CASSFSEKLFF
once TRBJ1-4 TRBV5-1 CASSLVGGATNEKLFF
NA TRBJ2-7 TRBV7-9 CASSSSGQVNYEQYF
NA TRBJ2-2 TRBV27 CASKFRQALAGELFF
once TRBJ1-4 TRBV27 CASSPVWGGITTNEKLFF
NA TRBJ1-5 TRBV5-1 CASSLGQNQPQHF
NA TRBJ2-7 TRBV28 CASSLRDRVSYEQYF
NA TRBJ2-7 TRBV6-6 CASSFSVTYEQYF
NA TRBJ2-1 TRBV6-1 CASNPGTSGYNEQFF
NA TRBJ2-7 TRBV28 CASSGYEQYF
NA TRBJ2-5 TRBV4-1 CASSQSRPGIETQYF
large TRBJ2-7 TRBV2 CASSESPRGYEQYF